What follows are 29 T cell receptor beta chains derived from one specimen sequenced in a study of control samples from healthy donors and cancer patients. TCRdb's table, derived via immunoSEQ multiplex PCR, lists solely in-frame clones and lacks some. Of about 150,000 clones in the sample, roughly 93% are singletons; the top ten hold less than 6%. Sample: blood. Receptors originate from a man between 18 and 29 years old in good health.

This CDR3 reads CASSARGSHPELFF. In DNA, the CDR3 is TGCGCCAGCTCAGCCAGAGGCTCGCACCCGGAGCTGTTTTTT. J is TRBJ2-2 and V is TRBV10-1; D gene uncertain. V was trimmed by 8 bases and J by 10 bases, leaving 20 bases between them. The germline V gene has CDR1 WNHNN and CDR2 SYGVQD (reference sequence). This CDR3 has 14 amino acids.

V is TRBV6-6 and J is TRBJ2-1; D not certain. The CDR3 is 12 amino acids. V was pared by 7 bases and J by 6 bases, with 10 bases between. In germline, CDR1 is MNHNY, CDR2 SVGAGI (reference sequence). As DNA, the CDR3 is TGTGCCAGCACTCCCAGCCCCAATGAGCAGTTCTTC. Translation gives CASTPSPNEQFF.

This chain connects TRBV10-3 to TRBJ1-5; D may be TRBD1 (6 bases). Trimming shortened V by 6 bases and J by 6 bases, and 12 bases separated the two germline ends. The CDR3 runs 13 residues. CDR1 is ENHRY and CDR2 is SYGVKD in the germline V gene. In DNA form, the CDR3 reads TGTGCCATCAGACAGGGAGAGGGTCAGCCCCAGCATTTT. It codes for CAIRQGEGQPQHF.

The V call is TRBV14, the J call TRBJ2-1; 12 positions match TRBD2. The CDR3 covers 15 residues. The germline CDR1 and CDR2 sequences are SGHDN and FVKESK. After removal of 1 base from V and 9 bases from J, the junction contained 4 bases not matched to a gene. CDR3 in DNA: TGTGCCAGCAGCCAAGGGCTAGCGGGAGGGCGTGAGCAGTTCTTC. It specifies CASSQGLAGGREQFF.

This rearrangement joins TRBV13 to TRBJ1-1; 7 nucleotides match TRBD1. CDR3 length equals 15 residues. The trim removed 4 bases at V and 0 bases at J, leaving 5 bases unmatched. Germline CDR1 PRHDT, CDR2 FYEKMQ (reference sequence). The CDR3 nucleotides are TGTGCCAGCAGCTATCCGGGACAGCTGAACACTGAAGCTTTCTTT. Residues: CASSYPGQLNTEAFF.

The J gene is TRBJ1-3, the V gene TRBV30; D may be TRBD1 (5 bases). Between the trimmed V and J ends, which lost 2 bases and 4 bases, there was a span of 18 bases. CDR1 GTSNPN and CDR2 SVGIG come from the germline V gene (reference sequence). The CDR3 spans 16 residues. The CDR3 loop reads CAWSPAMGLAGNTIYF. The CDR3 DNA reads as TGTGCCTGGAGTCCGGCAATGGGACTTGCCGGAAACACCATATATTTT.

This clone was recorded many times. The chain is built from TRBV9 and TRBJ1-3; 7 nucleotides align to TRBD1. CDR3 length equals 13 residues. V lost 0 bases, J lost 11 bases, and 5 bases stayed unmatched. CDR1 and CDR2 from the germline V gene are SGDLS and YYNGEE. DNA of the CDR3: TGTGCCAGCAGCGTAGGGAGGGGGCGCGCCATATATTTT. It translates to CASSVGRGRAIYF.

This chain links TRBV6-5 with TRBJ1-1; D possibly corresponds to TRBD1 (6 bases). The CDR3 is 13 amino acids. V gave up 4 bases and J gave up 7 bases, with 13 bases separating them. The germline V gene encodes CDR1 MNHEY and CDR2 SVGAGI. CDR3 in DNA: TGTGCCAGCAGTTTGGCAGGGGTTGGTGAAGCTTTCTTT. Its translation: CASSLAGVGEAFF.

The chain couples TRBV19 to TRBJ1-3, with 9 bases identical to TRBD1. The V segment lost 6 bases and the J segment 1 base; nucleotides outside the gene matches: 4. Germline values: CDR1 LNHDA, CDR2 SQIVND (reference sequence). The CDR3 spans 15 residues. This chain's CDR3 is CASSRDRESGNTIYF. The CDR3 nucleotides are TGTGCCAGTAGCAGGGACAGGGAGTCTGGAAACACCATATATTTT.

The V call is TRBV4-1, the J call TRBJ1-3; 8 bases align to TRBD1. The junction had 5 bases not matched to a gene; V was cut back by 1 base and J by 6 bases. From germline, CDR1 is MGHRA and CDR2 YSYEKL. This CDR3 has 15 amino acids. This CDR3 is CASSQGTGMVNTIYF. The CDR3 region has the DNA TGCGCCAGCAGCCAAGGGACAGGGATGGTAAACACCATATATTTT.

The CDR3 here is CASSQGEVGKTSGRPYEQYF. The CDR3, as DNA: TGCGCCAGCAGCCAAGGAGAGGTCGGAAAAACTTCGGGTCGCCCCTACGAGCAGTACTTC. This chain links TRBV4-1 with TRBJ2-7; D is unresolved. This CDR3 spans 20 amino acids. Germline V gives CDR1 MGHRA, CDR2 YSYEKL. V shed 1 base and J shed 2 bases, with 27 bases lying between them.

The chain has TRBV3-1 (or the pseudogene TRBV3-2) and TRBJ1-2; the D gene is possibly TRBD1 (5 bases). The CDR3 consists of 13 residues. The germline V gene has CDR1 LGHDT and CDR2 YNNKEL (reference sequence). The ends were cut back, 0 bases at V and 8 bases at J, with 10 bases in the middle. In nucleotides, the CDR3 is TGTGCCAGCAGCCAAGATGACAGTACCGGCTACACCTTC. Amino acids: CASSQDDSTGYTF.

The V call is TRBV13, the J call TRBJ2-1; 7 bases map to TRBD2. The CDR3 covers 15 residues. V dropped 3 bases and J dropped 7; count of bases not matched to a gene: 9. Germline V gene lookup returns CDR1 PRHDT and CDR2 FYEKMQ (reference sequence). The CDR3 nucleotides are TGTGCCAGCAGCTTCCGTGGGAGGGCCTTGAATGAGCAGTTCTTC. As protein: CASSFRGRALNEQFF.

The CDR3 here is CSAGRWTEAFF. The DNA of the CDR3 is TGCAGTGCTGGTCGGTGGACTGAAGCTTTCTTT. J is TRBJ1-1 and V is TRBV20-1; D uncertain. Between the trimmed V and J ends, which lost 5 bases and 5 bases, there was a span of 9 bases. The CDR3 spans 11 residues. Germline-derived CDR1 and CDR2 are DFQATT and SNEGSKA (reference sequence).

The chain recombines TRBV4-1 with TRBJ2-7; TRBD1 or TRBD2 may be the D gene (7 bases each). CDR3 size: 15 residues. Germline V gene data show CDR1 as MGHRA and CDR2 as YSYEKL. The V gene lost 4 bases and the J gene lost 4 bases, with 17 bases spanning the gap. The CDR3: CASSPQGEGLYEQYF. The DNA of the CDR3 is TGCGCCAGCAGCCCCCAGGGGGAGGGTTTGTACGAGCAGTACTTC.

In this sample, this clone turned up once. This chain joins TRBV30 and TRBJ1-5; no reliable D call. CDR1 is GTSNPN, CDR2 SVGIG, per germline (reference sequence). The CDR3 is 13 residues long. V lost 0 bases, J lost 4 bases, and 7 bases lay in between. CDR3 nucleotide sequence: TGTGCCTGGAGTGTAGTCCCGAATCAGCCCCAGCATTTT. Translated, it gives CAWSVVPNQPQHF.

In this sample, this clone turned up once. V usage is TRBV5-1 and J usage is TRBJ2-2; 8 bases agree with TRBD2. CDR3 length equals 15 residues. V shed 4 bases, J shed 1 base, and the junction held 3 bases outside the gene matches. CDR1 SGHRS and CDR2 YFSETQ come from the germline V gene. The CDR3 here is CASSRTSGNTGELFF. CDR3 DNA: TGCGCCAGCAGCAGAACTAGCGGGAACACCGGGGAGCTGTTTTTT.

CDR3 protein: CASGLATDGYTF. CDR3 coding DNA: TGTGCTAGTGGTTTGGCCACGGATGGCTACACCTTC. The genes are TRBV12-5 and TRBJ1-2, with D hard to call. Germline lookup yields CDR1 LGHNT and CDR2 FRNRAP. V was pared by 1 base and J by 6 bases, with 6 bases between. The CDR3 totals 12 residues.

The CDR3 is CASSLGPRSTDTQYF. CDR3 coding DNA: TGTGCCAGCAGCCTGGGACCCCGGAGCACAGATACGCAGTATTTT. V is TRBV7-8 and J is TRBJ2-3, with D perhaps assigned TRBD1 or TRBD2 (5 bases each). V lost 5 bases, J lost 0 bases, and 12 bases lay in between. The CDR3 sequence is 15 residues long. In germline, CDR1 is SGHVS, CDR2 FQNEAQ.

V is TRBV25-1 and J is TRBJ1-1, with a possible D match to TRBD1 (5 bases). The V end lost 5 bases, the J end lost 6 bases, and 13 bases lay between the germline ends. There are 13 residues in the CDR3. CDR1 is MGHDK and CDR2 is SYGVNS in the germline V gene. CDR3 residues: CASSSRGDPEAFF. In DNA, the CDR3 is TGTGCCAGCAGTTCCCGGGGCGACCCTGAAGCTTTCTTT.

This clone was counted a single time. This CDR3 reads CATSRDPRLDTEAFF. Here the CDR3 DNA reads TGTGCCACCAGCAGAGATCCTAGGCTTGACACTGAAGCTTTCTTT. The chain joins TRBV15 to TRBJ1-1; no definite D call. The V end was cut by 0 bases, the J end by 3 bases, with 11 bases between. The CDR3 runs to 15 residues. Looked up from germline, CDR1 is LNHNV and CDR2 is YYDKDF (reference sequence).

The chain couples TRBV7-9 to TRBJ1-1; D gene unclear. Germline V gives CDR1 SEHNR, CDR2 FQNEAQ (reference sequence). Trimming took off 7 bases at V and 1 base at J, with 10 bases between the two ends. The CDR3 sequence is 13 residues long. The CDR3 DNA reads TGTGCCAGCACCCCCCTCAGGAACACTGAAGCTTTCTTT. Translated: CASTPLRNTEAFF.

V and J are TRBV6-5 and TRBJ2-7, with 10 bases matching TRBD1. Unmatched junction bases numbered 8, after V lost 11 bases and J lost 1 base. This CDR3 is built from 14 residues. Germline CDR1 is MNHEY and CDR2 is SVGAGI. The CDR3 sequence is CAGNPGQGSYEQYF. In DNA form, the CDR3 reads TGTGCCGGCAATCCGGGACAGGGGTCCTACGAGCAGTACTTC.

The rearrangement uses TRBV9 and TRBJ2-3; D gene unclear. Germline values: CDR1 SGDLS, CDR2 YYNGEE. V lost 2 bases and J 6 bases, leaving 7 bases between the germline ends. This CDR3 contains 12 residues. The CDR3 DNA reads as TGTGCCAGCAGCGTCGGAGTCGATACGCAGTATTTT. Translated, it gives CASSVGVDTQYF.

As concerns this clone: Other DNA sequences in this sample translate to the same CDR3. The rearrangement links TRBV28 to TRBJ2-1; 8 nucleotides agree with TRBD1. The J segment lost 0 bases and the V segment lost 2 bases, leaving 0 bases of the junction unmatched. The CDR3 consists of 15 residues. CDR1 is MDHEN and CDR2 is SYDVKM in the germline V gene. The CDR3 DNA sequence: TGTGCCAGCAGTTTAGACAGGGGCTCCTACAATGAGCAGTTCTTC. It specifies CASSLDRGSYNEQFF.

This clone has just one count. J is TRBJ1-6 and V is TRBV7-8; D perhaps matches TRBD1 (6 bases). The CDR3 totals 16 residues. Trimming took 2 bases from V and 6 from J, leaving 14 bases between them. Germline values: CDR1 SGHVS, CDR2 FQNEAQ. The CDR3 spells CASSLFSTGSNSPLHF. CDR3 in DNA: TGTGCCAGCAGCTTATTCTCGACAGGCAGTAATTCACCCCTCCACTTT.

This chain joins TRBV6-1 and TRBJ1-4, with D possibly being TRBD1 (5 bases). Per germline, CDR1 MNHNS and CDR2 SASEGT. This CDR3 contains 15 residues. The germline V and J ends were trimmed by 0 bases and 7 bases, with 12 bases remaining between them. The CDR3 sequence is CASSEAGGAGEKLFF. CDR3 coding DNA: TGTGCCAGCAGTGAAGCAGGCGGGGCCGGTGAAAAACTGTTTTTT.

The chain joins TRBV30 to TRBJ1-3; possibly TRBD1 for D (6 bases). Germline CDR1 and CDR2: GTSNPN and SVGIG (reference sequence). The CDR3 has 14 residues. Trimming took off 3 bases at V and 0 bases at J, with 9 bases between the two ends. The DNA of the CDR3 is TGTGCCTGGAGCGGGGGCTACTCTGGAAACACCATATATTTT. As protein: CAWSGGYSGNTIYF.

The chain uses TRBV7-9 and TRBJ1-2, with 7 bases lining up with TRBD1. V lost 5 bases to trimming and J lost 3 bases; unmatched junction nucleotides: 0. The CDR3 consists of 12 residues. Germline values: CDR1 SEHNR, CDR2 FQNEAQ (reference sequence). The CDR3, as DNA: TGTGCCAGCAGCGGACAGGACTATGGCTACACCTTC. Its translation: CASSGQDYGYTF. The full variable domain, in which reference TRBV7-9 and TRBJ1-2 provide the parts outside the CDR3, is DTGVSQNPRHKITKRGQNVTFRCDPISEHNRLYWYRQTLGQGPEFLTYFQNEAQLEKSRLLSDRFSAERPKGSFSTLEIQRTEQGDSAMYLCASSGQDYGYTFGSGTRLTVV.